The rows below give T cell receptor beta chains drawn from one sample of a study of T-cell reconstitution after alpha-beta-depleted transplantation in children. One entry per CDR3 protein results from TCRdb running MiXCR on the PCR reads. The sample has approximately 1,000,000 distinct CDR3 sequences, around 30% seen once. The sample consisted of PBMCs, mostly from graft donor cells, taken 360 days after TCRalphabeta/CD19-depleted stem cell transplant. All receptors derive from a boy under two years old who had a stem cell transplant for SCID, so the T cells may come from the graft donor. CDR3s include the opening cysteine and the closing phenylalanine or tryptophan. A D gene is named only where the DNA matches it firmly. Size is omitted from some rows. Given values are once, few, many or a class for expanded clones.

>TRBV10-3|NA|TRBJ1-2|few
CAISDRGNSGYTF
TGTGCCATCAGTGACCGGGGGAATAGTGGCTACACCTTC
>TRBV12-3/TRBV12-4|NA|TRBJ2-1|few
CASSPVERGNEQFF
TGTGCCAGCAGTCCGGTAGAGAGGGGCAATGAGCAGTTCTTC
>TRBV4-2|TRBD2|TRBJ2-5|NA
CASSLRLAGGLGETQYF
TGTGCCAGCAGCCTTCGACTAGCGGGGGGGCTCGGGGAGACCCAGTACTTC
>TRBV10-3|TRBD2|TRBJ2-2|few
CAISRLATGELFF
TGTGCCATCAGTCGACTAGCCACCGGGGAGCTGTTTTTT
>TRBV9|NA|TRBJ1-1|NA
CASSVVAGLNTEAFF
TGTGCCAGCAGCGTAGTAGCGGGGTTGAACACTGAAGCTTTCTTT
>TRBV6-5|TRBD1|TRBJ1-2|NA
CASSLISDRGYGYTF
TGTGCCAGCAGTTTGATTTCGGACAGGGGCTATGGCTACACCTTC
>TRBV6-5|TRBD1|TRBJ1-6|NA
CASSYSRSGGSNSPLHF
TGTGCCAGCAGTTACTCGAGGTCAGGGGGCTCTAATTCACCCCTCCACTTT
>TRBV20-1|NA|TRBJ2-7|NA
CSASLQGYEQYF
TGCAGTGCTAGTCTTCAGGGCTACGAGCAGTACTTC
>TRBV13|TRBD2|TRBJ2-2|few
CASSSLADNTGELFF
TGTGCCAGCAGCTCACTAGCGGACAACACCGGGGAGCTGTTTTTT
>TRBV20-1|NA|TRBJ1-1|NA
CSASPMGPNTEAFF
TGCAGTGCTAGCCCCATGGGACCGAACACTGAAGCTTTCTTT
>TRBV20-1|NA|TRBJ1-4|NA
CSAREGHDEKLFF
TGCAGTGCTAGAGAGGGCCACGATGAAAAACTGTTTTTT
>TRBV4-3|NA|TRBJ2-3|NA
CASSQGQLTDTQYF
TGCGCCAGCAGCCAAGGACAGCTAACAGATACGCAGTATTTT
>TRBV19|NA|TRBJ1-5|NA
CATEYGSSNQPQHF
TGTGCCACCGAATACGGCAGTAGCAATCAGCCCCAGCATTTT
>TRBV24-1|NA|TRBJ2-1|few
CATSDHRGPYNEQFF
TGTGCCACCAGTGACCACCGGGGGCCCTACAATGAGCAGTTCTTC
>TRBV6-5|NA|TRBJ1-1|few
CASSYYFGTMNTEAFF
TGTGCCAGCAGTTACTACTTCGGGACCATGAACACTGAAGCTTTCTTT
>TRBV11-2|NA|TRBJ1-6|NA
CASSLSGADLHLHF
TGTGCCAGCAGCTTGAGTGGCGCCGATCTCCACCTCCACTTT